This T cell receptor beta chain was sequenced in a study of cytomegalovirus exposure and HLA in healthy donors. Concerning this clone: Its specificity is unknown.

Primers for the PCR totalled 60 Vbeta and 13 Jbeta. Generated by immunoSEQ multiplex PCR, the TCRdb table keeps only in-frame clones and is missing some. Of approximately 130,000 clones in the sample, 65% to 85% were seen once. The CDR3 consists of 15 residues. V gave up 8 bases and J gave up 3 bases; unmatched junction bases: 10. The germline gives CDR1 MNHEY, CDR2 SMNVEV (reference sequence). General study results and limits: TCR association rates varied by HLA locus in a later analysis, with DRB1 highest and HLA-C lowest.

Sequences were obtained from PBMCs. This receptor was identified in a man aged 45-65 years in good health and CMV-seronegative. The chain combines TRBV27 with TRBJ2-7, with 10 bases that match TRBD1. This chain's CDR3 is CASAYQGQGNYEQYF. CDR3 coding DNA: TGTGCCAGCGCCTACCAGGGACAGGGGAACTACGAGCAGTACTTC.